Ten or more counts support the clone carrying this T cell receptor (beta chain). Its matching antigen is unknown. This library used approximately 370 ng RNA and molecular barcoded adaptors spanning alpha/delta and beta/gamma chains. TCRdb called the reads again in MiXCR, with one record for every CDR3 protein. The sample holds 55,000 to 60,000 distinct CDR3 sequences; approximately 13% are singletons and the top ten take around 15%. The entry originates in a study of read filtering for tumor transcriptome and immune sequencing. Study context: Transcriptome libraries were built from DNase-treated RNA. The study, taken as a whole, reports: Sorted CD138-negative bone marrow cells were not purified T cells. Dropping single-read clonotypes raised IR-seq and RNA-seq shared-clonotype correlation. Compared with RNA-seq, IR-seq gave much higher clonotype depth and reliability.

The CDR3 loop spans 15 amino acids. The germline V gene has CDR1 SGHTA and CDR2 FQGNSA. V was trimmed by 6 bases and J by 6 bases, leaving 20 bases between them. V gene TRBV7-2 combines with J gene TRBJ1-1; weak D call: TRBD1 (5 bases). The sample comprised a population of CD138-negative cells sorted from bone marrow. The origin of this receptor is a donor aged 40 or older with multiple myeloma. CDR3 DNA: TGTGCCAGCAGAAAAATGGCAGGGTTGAATTCTGAAGCTTTCTTT. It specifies CASRKMAGLNSEAFF.